Shown below are 13 T cell receptor beta chains from a single sample sequenced in a study of shared clonotypes between healthy human individuals. Method: immunoSEQ multiplex PCR; TCRdb's copy keeps in-frame clones and lacks some. The table includes around 2.3 million clones, about 94% detected once. Sequencing was performed on naive CD4+ T cells sorted from blood. Subset: CD45RA+ positively selected. Receptor source: a man younger than 35 in good health.

The chain joins TRBV30 to TRBJ1-1; TRBD1 aligns across 8 bases. This CDR3 has 14 amino acids. Germline trimming cut 2 bases from V and 1 base from J; bases unmatched to any gene: 3. Germline V gives CDR1 GTSNPN, CDR2 SVGIG (reference sequence). In DNA form, the CDR3 reads TGTGCCTGGAGTTACGACAGGGGGAACACTGAAGCTTTCTTT. Its translation: CAWSYDRGNTEAFF.

The chain combines TRBV5-1 with TRBJ2-3; D call uncertain. The V end was cut by 0 bases, the J end by 3 bases, with 8 bases between. CDR1 and CDR2 from the germline V gene are SGHRS and YFSETQ. This CDR3 is 14 amino acids long. Here the CDR3 DNA reads TGCGCCAGCAGCTTGGAGATGGATACAGATACGCAGTATTTT. This encodes CASSLEMDTDTQYF.

The V and J genes are TRBV2 and TRBJ2-1; D could derive from TRBD1 or TRBD2 (6 bases each). The CDR3 length is 15 residues. V was cut by 5 bases and J by 5 bases, with 16 bases left in between. In germline, CDR1 is SNHLY, CDR2 FYNNEI. The CDR3 nucleotides are TGTGCCAGCAGTCCAGGGGAAGGGGGGAACAATGAGCAGTTCTTC. This translates into CASSPGEGGNNEQFF.

About this clone: The same CDR3 arises from other DNA sequences in this sample as well. This chain uses TRBV5-1 with TRBJ2-5, with TRBD2 matching 11 bases. Germline V lookup: CDR1 SGHRS, CDR2 YFSETQ. The CDR3 is made up of 15 amino acids. Trimming cost V 0 bases and J 5 bases; bases outside gene matches: 3. The chain's CDR3 is CASSLAASGGETQYF. CDR3 in DNA: TGCGCCAGCAGCTTGGCCGCTAGCGGGGGGGAGACCCAGTACTTC.

The chain links TRBV5-4 to TRBJ2-5; D perhaps matches TRBD2 (5 bases). The CDR3 spans 14 residues. Trimming cost V 2 bases and J 2 bases, with 10 bases left between them. Germline V gene sequence: CDR1 SGHNT, CDR2 YYREEE (reference sequence). The CDR3 sequence: CASSLYGEQETQYF. DNA of the CDR3: TGTGCCAGCAGCTTATACGGGGAGCAAGAGACCCAGTACTTC.

The gene calls are TRBV5-8 and TRBJ1-4; D ambiguous. Germline V CDR1 and CDR2: SGHTS, YDEGEE. Trimming removed 0 bases from V and 0 bases from J, with 6 bases in between. CDR3 length: 15 amino acids. CDR3 coding DNA: TGTGCCAGCAGCTTGGTTCTTGCAACTAATGAAAAACTGTTTTTT. This gives the protein CASSLVLATNEKLFF. Looking up the rest from reference TRBV5-8 and TRBJ1-4 gives the full variable domain: EAGVTQSPTHLIKTRGQQATLRCSPISGHTSVYWYQQALGLGLQFLLWYDEGEERNRGNFPPRFSGRQFPNYSSELNVNALELEDSALYLCASSLVLATNEKLFFGSGTQLSVL.

J is TRBJ1-6 and V is TRBV15; 10 bases match TRBD1. In germline, CDR1 is LNHNV, CDR2 YYDKDF (reference sequence). This CDR3 is built from 17 residues. Trimming at V came to 4 bases and at J to 9 bases, leaving 12 bases not matched to a gene. The CDR3 loop is CATSTPTGTGAFSPLHF. CDR3 nucleotides: TGTGCCACCAGCACACCGACCGGGACAGGGGCTTTTTCACCCCTCCACTTT. The entire variable domain, with the rest obtained from reference TRBV15 and TRBJ1-6, is as follows: DAMVIQNPRYQVTQFGKPVTLSCSQTLNHNVMYWYQQKSSQAPKLLFHYYDKDFNNEADTPDNFQSRRPNTSFCFLDIRSPGLGDTAMYLCATSTPTGTGAFSPLHFGNGTRLTVT.

The chain recombines TRBV2 with TRBJ2-2, with unresolved D. The CDR3 is 13 amino acids. The ends were cut back, 4 bases at V and 3 bases at J, with 6 bases in the middle. Germline loops: CDR1 SNHLY, CDR2 FYNNEI. The chain's CDR3 is CASSGEHTGELFF. The CDR3 DNA reads as TGTGCCAGCAGTGGCGAGCACACCGGGGAGCTGTTTTTT.

The CDR3 spells CASMRTGVNYGYTF. In DNA, the CDR3 is TGTGCCAGTATGAGGACAGGGGTCAACTATGGCTACACCTTC. The rearrangement joins TRBV6-5 to TRBJ1-2; the match to TRBD1 covers 9 bases. The CDR3 spans 14 residues. The V segment lost 9 bases and the J segment 2 bases; nucleotides outside the gene matches: 7. Germline CDR1 MNHEY, CDR2 SVGAGI.

Only one count was recorded for this clone. The chain carries TRBV4-1 and TRBJ2-4, with TRBD1 matching over 7 bases. J was trimmed by 2 bases and V by 1 base; bases with no gene match: 2. Germline lookup yields CDR1 MGHRA and CDR2 YSYEKL. This CDR3 is built from 15 residues. The CDR3 sequence is CASSQGQGPKNIQYF. The CDR3 DNA is TGCGCCAGCAGCCAAGGACAGGGCCCCAAAAACATTCAGTACTTC.

The V gene is TRBV6-6, the J gene TRBJ2-7; 10 bases fit TRBD1. Germline V lookup: CDR1 MNHNY, CDR2 SVGAGI (reference sequence). This CDR3 has 15 residues. V was clipped by 6 bases and J by 2 bases; unmatched bases: 7. The CDR3 nucleotides are TGTGCCAGCAGAGGGGGGGACAGGGGAACCTACGAGCAGTACTTC. Translation gives CASRGGDRGTYEQYF.

The CDR3 coding sequence is TGCGCCAGCAGCTTGGAGGTCCCGCGACAGGGGCTAATGGGTTCACCCCTCCACTTT. Translated, it gives CASSLEVPRQGLMGSPLHF. V and J are TRBV5-1 and TRBJ1-6, with 8 bases aligning to TRBD1. V was clipped by 0 bases and J by 9 bases; unmatched bases: 17. The CDR3 covers 19 residues. CDR1 and CDR2 from the germline V gene are SGHRS and YFSETQ.

This chain joins TRBV11-2 and TRBJ2-1; 10 bases line up with TRBD1. V shed 2 bases, J shed 6 bases, and the junction held 10 bases outside the gene matches. This CDR3 has 17 residues. From germline, CDR1 is SGHAT and CDR2 FQNNGV. CDR3 nucleotide sequence: TGTGCCAGCAGCTTACCCAAGACCAGGGACAGGGGCAATGAGCAGTTCTTC. It is translated as CASSLPKTRDRGNEQFF.